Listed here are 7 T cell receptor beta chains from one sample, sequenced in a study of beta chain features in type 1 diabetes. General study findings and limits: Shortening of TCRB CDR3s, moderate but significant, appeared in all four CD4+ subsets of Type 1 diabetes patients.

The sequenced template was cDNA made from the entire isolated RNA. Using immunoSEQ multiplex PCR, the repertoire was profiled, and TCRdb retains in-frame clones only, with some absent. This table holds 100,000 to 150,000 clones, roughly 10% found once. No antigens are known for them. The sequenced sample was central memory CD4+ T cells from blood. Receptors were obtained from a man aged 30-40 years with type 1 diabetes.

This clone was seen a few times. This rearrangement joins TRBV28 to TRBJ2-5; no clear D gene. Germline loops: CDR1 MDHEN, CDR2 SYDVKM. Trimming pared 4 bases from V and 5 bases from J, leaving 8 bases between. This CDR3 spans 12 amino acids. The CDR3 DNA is TGTGCCAGCAGTTCTGTCGGGGAGACCCAGTACTTC. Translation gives CASSSVGETQYF.

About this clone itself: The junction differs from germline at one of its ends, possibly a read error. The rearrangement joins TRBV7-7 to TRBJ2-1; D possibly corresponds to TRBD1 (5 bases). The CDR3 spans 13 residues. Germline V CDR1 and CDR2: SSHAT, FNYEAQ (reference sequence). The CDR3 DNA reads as TGTGCTAGCAGCCGCCAAGAAAGGGGTGAGCAGTTCTTC. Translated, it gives CASSRQERGEQFF.

CDR3 nucleotides: TGCGCCAGCAGCTTGGCAGGGGGCAGGAGTACGCAGTATTTT. Amino acids: CASSLAGGRSTQYF. V usage is TRBV5-1 and J usage is TRBJ2-3, with 8 bases that match TRBD1. CDR3 length: 14 residues. Germline CDR1 reads SGHRS; CDR2 reads YFSETQ. V lost 0 bases, J lost 8 bases, and 5 bases stayed unmatched. The variable domain in full, completed from reference TRBV5-1 and TRBJ2-3, reads KAGVTQTPRYLIKTRGQQVTLSCSPISGHRSVSWYQQTPGQGLQFLFEYFSETQRNKGNFPGRFSGRQFSNSRSEMNVSTLELGDSALYLCASSLAGGRSTQYFGPGTRLTVL.

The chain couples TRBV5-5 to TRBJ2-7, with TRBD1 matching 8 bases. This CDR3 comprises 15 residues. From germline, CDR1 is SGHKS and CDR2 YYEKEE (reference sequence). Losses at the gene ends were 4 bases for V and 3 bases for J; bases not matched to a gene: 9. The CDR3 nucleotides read TGTGCCAGCAGCCTGACGACAGGGGCAATCTACGAGCAGTACTTC. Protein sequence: CASSLTTGAIYEQYF.

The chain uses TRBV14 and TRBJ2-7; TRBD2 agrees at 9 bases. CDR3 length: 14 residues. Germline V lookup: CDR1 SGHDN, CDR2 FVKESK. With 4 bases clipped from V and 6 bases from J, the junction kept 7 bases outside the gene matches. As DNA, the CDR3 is TGTGCCAGCAGCCCCCGCGTGGGACTAGCCGAGCAGTACTTC. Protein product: CASSPRVGLAEQYF.

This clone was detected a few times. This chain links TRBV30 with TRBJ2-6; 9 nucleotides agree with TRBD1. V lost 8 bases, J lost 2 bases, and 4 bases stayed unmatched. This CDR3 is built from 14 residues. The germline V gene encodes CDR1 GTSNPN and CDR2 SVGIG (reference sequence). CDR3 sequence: CAGTGFAGANVLTF. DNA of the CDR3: TGTGCCGGGACAGGGTTTGCTGGGGCCAACGTCCTGACTTTC.

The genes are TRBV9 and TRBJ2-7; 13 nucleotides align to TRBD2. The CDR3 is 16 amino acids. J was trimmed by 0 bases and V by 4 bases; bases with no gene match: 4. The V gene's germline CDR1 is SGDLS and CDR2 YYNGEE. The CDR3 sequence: CASSLGLAGASYEQYF. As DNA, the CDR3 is TGTGCCAGCAGCCTTGGACTAGCGGGGGCCTCCTACGAGCAGTACTTC.